This TCR beta chain came from a study of T-cell memory formation after mild COVID-19. In the study overall: Largely, the TCR clusters proved donor specific. Findings and limits, study-wide: For second-wave clones that peaked at day 37, SARS-CoV-2 specificity went unverified. Some clones that responded were present in memory (sampled pre-infection), which suggests cross-reactive memory joined. Among contracting clones, CD4+ were mainly CM/EM and CD8+ enriched in EMRA.

V shed 0 bases and J 5 bases; nucleotides not matched to a gene: 1. In germline, CDR1 is DFQATT, CDR2 SNEGSKA (reference sequence). The CDR3 has 14 amino acids. In the case of this clonotype: Its antigen remains unidentified.

MiXCR, applied by TCRdb to the 5' RACE reads, yields one record per CDR3 protein. The data contain tens of thousands of distinct CDR3 sequences, around 17% of them singletons. Material for sequencing was PBMCs or a T cell subset sorted from them (not recorded which). The TCR sequence derives from an adult woman who had mild COVID-19 (a few samples of this study predate the infection). Cell type and time point are not known. The chain recombines TRBV20-1 with TRBJ2-4, with TRBD1 matching over 10 bases. CDR3 sequence reads: CSARDGTGENIQYF. DNA for the CDR3: TGCAGTGCTAGAGATGGGACAGGGGAAAACATTCAGTACTTC.